One T cell receptor (beta chain) is described in this entry. Its antigen is unknown. Assay: immunoSEQ multiplex PCR; the TCRdb copy retains only in-frame clones and omits some. Of about 130,000 clones in the sample, around 95% were seen once. The sample originates from a study of human thymus T cells. Overall study findings and caveats: Blood and thymic repertoires both appeared biased in V and J gene usage.

CDR1 and CDR2 from the germline V gene are SGHDT and YYEEEE. The CDR3 covers 17 residues. V lost 0 bases and J lost 0; bases outside the gene matches: 6. The thymus tissue came from resections taken during corrective heart surgery. This chain links TRBV5-6 with TRBJ1-1; 9 nucleotides match TRBD1. This receptor was taken from a boy under two years old with a congenital heart defect but otherwise immunologically healthy. Sequencing used thymus tissue. CDR3 region: CASSLDPGQGLNTEAFF. Written as DNA, the CDR3 is TGTGCCAGCAGCTTGGACCCGGGACAGGGATTGAACACTGAAGCTTTCTTT.